The 10 T cell receptor beta chains listed next were all sequenced from one sample in a study of sequential checkpoint blockade in melanoma. This sample's treatment: randomized to nivolumab then ipilimumab (arm A) or the reverse (arm B). The repertoire was sequenced with immunoSEQ multiplex PCR; TCRdb's copy has only in-frame clones and lacks some. The sample has thousands of clones, roughly 25% seen once. Sequenced here: tumor tissue (inferred from file names), sampled from a patient given nivolumab and ipilimumab in sequence. These receptors were collected from a human donor with melanoma.

The chain combines TRBV28 with TRBJ2-7; perhaps TRBD1 as D (6 bases). Per the germline V gene, CDR1 is MDHEN and CDR2 is SYDVKM. The CDR3 is 16 residues long. Trimming stripped 5 bases from V and 5 bases from J, with 22 bases between. This CDR3 reads CASSPLTWGRRDEQYF. The CDR3 DNA is TGTGCCAGCAGTCCCCTGACGTGGGGGCGACGCGACGAGCAGTACTTC.

The chain has TRBV28 and TRBJ2-3; D not certain. From germline, CDR1 is MDHEN and CDR2 SYDVKM. V was trimmed by 6 bases and J by 5 bases, leaving 15 bases between them. The CDR3 consists of 14 residues. The CDR3 DNA reads as TGTGCCAGCAGCCAAGCGCCTCCAGTAGATACGCAGTATTTT. Translating gives CASSQAPPVDTQYF.

The table lists this clone with a few counts. The chain recombines TRBV6-8 with TRBJ2-7; 10 bases are a match to TRBD1. This CDR3 comprises 14 residues. Germline trimming cut 8 bases from V and 5 bases from J; bases unmatched to any gene: 9. CDR1 is MNHGY, CDR2 SAAAGT, per germline. CDR3 DNA: TGTGCCAGCGGGCAACCTGGACAGGGGGACGAGCAGTACTTC. Translated, it gives CASGQPGQGDEQYF.

By sample fraction, this clone is medium-sized. The V gene is TRBV9, the J gene TRBJ2-3; tentative D call: TRBD2 (5 bases). Germline values: CDR1 SGDLS, CDR2 YYNGEE. This CDR3 is 14 amino acids long. V lost 5 bases and J lost 2, with 12 bases in between. In nucleotides, the CDR3 is TGTGCCAGCAGTGGGTGGACTTACACAGATACGCAGTATTTT. The encoded protein is CASSGWTYTDTQYF.

Only a few counts were recorded for this clone. V usage is TRBV11-3 and J usage is TRBJ2-3; no definite D call. In germline, CDR1 is SGHNT, CDR2 YENEEA. The CDR3 spans 16 residues. V lost 3 bases to trimming and J lost 3 bases, with 16 bases between them. The CDR3 nucleotides are TGTGCCAGCAGCTTGACCACTATCGTCGAAACAGATACGCAGTATTTT. Translating gives CASSLTTIVETDTQYF.

This clone was seen once. This chain links TRBV29-1 with TRBJ2-7; a possible D gene is TRBD1 (6 bases). The CDR3 length is 15 residues. The ends were cut back, 4 bases at V and 4 bases at J, with 20 bases in the middle. Germline-derived CDR1 and CDR2 are SQVTM and ANQGSEA. In nucleotides, the CDR3 is TGCAGCGTTGGGGCGAAGAGGCCAGGGGCGTACGAGCAGTACTTC. Protein: CSVGAKRPGAYEQYF.

This clone was counted only a few times. The rearrangement joins TRBV6-8 to TRBJ2-3; 10 nucleotides agree with TRBD2. Germline V gives CDR1 MNHGY, CDR2 SAAAGT. The CDR3 loop spans 14 amino acids. V trimming: 6 bases; J trimming: 4 bases; junction bases outside the gene matches: 4. CDR3: CASSLAGAADTQYF. CDR3 bases: TGTGCCAGCAGCCTAGCGGGAGCGGCAGATACGCAGTATTTT.

This clone was observed a few times. The rearrangement joins TRBV1 to TRBJ2-7; the D call of TRBD2 is as the table states it, not checked on the DNA. TRBV1 is listed as a pseudogene. The CDR3 sequence is 14 residues long. The CDR3 sequence: CASSRDLNVDEQYF. In DNA, the CDR3 is TGCGCCAGCAGCCGGGACTTAAACGTGGACGAGCAGTACTTC.

J is TRBJ2-1 and V is TRBV9, with TRBD2 matching over 16 bases. CDR1 is SGDLS, CDR2 YYNGEE, per germline. After removal of 4 bases from V and 7 bases from J, the junction contained 8 bases not matched to a gene. CDR3 size: 17 residues. The CDR3 here is CASSLGTSGRAGNEQFF. Written as DNA, the CDR3 is TGTGCCAGCAGCCTCGGGACTAGCGGGAGGGCGGGGAATGAGCAGTTCTTC.

V and J are TRBV10-2 and TRBJ2-7, with TRBD1 identical over 10 bases. This CDR3 is 17 amino acids long. The germline V gene has CDR1 WSHSY and CDR2 SAAADI. V lost 0 bases, J lost 4 bases, and 9 bases stayed unmatched. This CDR3 is CASSESGYGTGVYEQYF. The CDR3 DNA is TGCGCCAGCAGTGAGTCGGGCTACGGGACAGGGGTATACGAGCAGTACTTC.